This T cell receptor (beta chain) emerged from a study of blood T cell repertoires in COVID-19. At the level of the study: Acute and convalescent COVID-19 samples came from the United States, Italy and Spain. PBMCs, B-cell-depleted T cells, or T cells provided the cDNA or gDNA that made up the material.

Original data processing: Reference gene primers were amplified, and this amplification served to estimate nucleated cell counts. The method was immunoSEQ multiplex PCR; TCRdb's version includes in-frame clones alone and lacks a portion of them. The V and J calls and clone size were taken over from that table, and D and trimming were inferred from the DNA. This sample has about 26,000 clones, with approximately 87% found just once. The receptor was isolated from a human donor in a cohort sampled during active COVID-19. Specimen: peripheral blood.

CDR3: CASSPSTGLYGYTF. CDR3 DNA: TGCGCCAGCAGCCCGTCGACAGGCCTCTATGGCTACACCTTC. The V call is TRBV4-1, the J call TRBJ1-2, with D perhaps TRBD1 (6 bases). The CDR3 is made up of 14 amino acids. Germline-derived CDR1 and CDR2 are MGHRA and YSYEKL. The ends were cut back, 4 bases at V and 4 bases at J, with 13 bases in the middle.